Shown below are 12 T cell receptor beta chains from a single sample sequenced in a study of tumor-infiltrating lymphocytes in primary liver carcinoma. Co-extraction yielded RNA and DNA from 20-30 mg of unsorted bulk tissue. The input was roughly 0.5 ug total RNA; TCR beta cDNA was made from it with a constant-region primer. Library construction for TCR beta comprised three nested multiplex PCR rounds performed with slightly modified ARM-PCR. It was with TRBV1-TRBV30 forward primers and a C-beta reverse primer that the first two PCR rounds were run, at 10 cycles each. TCRdb analysed the multiplex PCR reads with MiXCR anew, one entry per CDR3 protein. Of 84,000 or so distinct CDR3 sequences listed, 55% to 85% are singletons. The sequenced material came from liver tumor tissue from sampling region 1. Subset defined: tumor region T1, superior pole. The receptors come from a man aged 40-49 years with primary liver carcinoma and hepatitis B virus infection.

There are many counts of this clonotype. The V gene is TRBV7-8, the J gene TRBJ2-3; 8 bases are shared with TRBD2. The V gene's germline CDR1 is SGHVS and CDR2 FQNEAQ. The CDR3 covers 14 residues. The V and J ends lost 0 bases and 10 bases, in that order; junction bases with no gene match: 6. The chain's CDR3 is CASSLALAGGSQYF. In DNA form, the CDR3 reads TGTGCCAGCAGCTTAGCGCTGGCGGGAGGATCGCAGTATTTT.

Regarding this clonotype: The conserved closing phenylalanine or tryptophan is absent in this CDR3, likely reflecting a read error. The DNA is omitted, as the CDR3 cannot be located on it reliably, and the CDR3 follows TCRdb's listing. The V and J genes are TRBV11-2 and TRBJ2-2; the table gives TRBD2 as D, unverified against the DNA. Germline V gene lookup returns CDR1 SGHAT and CDR2 FQNNGV. The CDR3 length equals 15 residues, ends included. The CDR3 spells CASSIARSYTGGLFL.

Of note for this clonotype: An end of the junction does not agree with germline; a read error may underlie this. DNA for the CDR3: TGCGCCAGCAACGACGCCGGGAGCTCTGGGGCCAACGTCCTGACTTTC. It codes for CASNDAGSSGANVLTF. This chain uses TRBV6-6 with TRBJ2-6; D is perhaps TRBD2 (6 bases). The CDR3 spans 16 residues. Germline CDR1 is MNHNY and CDR2 is SVGAGI (reference sequence).

A remark on this clonotype: No conserved phenylalanine or tryptophan is present at the end of the CDR3, so a read error is the likely explanation. V and J are TRBV4-2 and TRBJ1-3; a possible D gene is TRBD1 (6 bases). This CDR3 spans 15 amino acids. Per germline, CDR1 LGHNA and CDR2 YNFKEQ. Here the CDR3 reads CASSQEDRAGNTIYS. CDR3 DNA sequence: TGTGCCAGCAGTCAAGAGGACAGAGCTGGAAACACCATATATTCT.

Notes on this clonotype: The CDR3 end shows no conserved phenylalanine or tryptophan, and so a read error is likely. The V and J genes are TRBV6-5 and TRBJ2-7; D is undetermined. This CDR3 spans 14 amino acids. Germline-derived CDR1 and CDR2 are MNHEY and SVGAGI. The CDR3 coding sequence is TGTGTCAGCAGTTACTCGGCGGTTTCCTACGTGCAGTACCTC. It yields the protein CVSSYSAVSYVQYL.

Only a few counts were recorded for this clonotype. The J gene is TRBJ1-2, the V gene TRBV28, with unresolved D. CDR1 is MDHEN, CDR2 SYDVKM, per germline. The CDR3 covers 12 residues. CDR3 bases: TGTACCATCCCCCTAGATTCAGGTGACTACACCTTC. Amino acids: CTIPLDSGDYTF.

This chain joins TRBV13 and TRBJ1-2; possibly TRBD1 for D (5 bases). CDR1 is PRHDT and CDR2 is FYEKMQ in the germline V gene (reference sequence). Trimming took off 2 bases at V and 8 bases at J, with 9 bases between the two ends. The CDR3 covers 12 residues. The CDR3, as DNA: TGTGCCAGCAGCTTACTCAGGGCGGGCTACACCTTC. This codes for CASSLLRAGYTF.

This clonotype has only one observation. An end of the junction does not agree with germline; a read error may underlie this. This chain uses TRBV12-3 or TRBV12-4 with TRBJ1-5; 9 nucleotides align to TRBD1. The CDR3 is made up of 14 amino acids. As DNA, the CDR3 is TGTGCCAGCAGTCCCGGGACAGGGCATCAGCCCCAGCAATTT. This sequence encodes CASSPGTGHQPQQF.

For the CDR3, the DNA is TGTGCCAGCAGCCCGGGGACAGGGTTCTATGGCTACACCTTC. Translated: CASSPGTGFYGYTF. The rearrangement links TRBV5-5 to TRBJ1-2; 9 bases match TRBD1. Germline V gene lookup returns CDR1 SGHKS and CDR2 YYEKEE (reference sequence). CDR3 length equals 14 residues. V lost 4 bases, J lost 4 bases, and 5 bases stayed unmatched. The full variable domain, in which reference TRBV5-5 and TRBJ1-2 provide the parts outside the CDR3, is DAGVTQSPTHLIKTRGQQVTLRCSPISGHKSVSWYQQVLGQGPQFIFQYYEKEERGRGNFPDRFSARQFPNYSSELNVNALLLGDSALYLCASSPGTGFYGYTFGSGTRLTVV.

This clonotype is medium-sized (0.01 to 0.1%) in the sample. The V call is TRBV11-1, the J call TRBJ2-3, with TRBD2 identical over 8 bases. CDR3 length: 14 amino acids. Germline V gene data show CDR1 as SGHAT and CDR2 as FQDESV (reference sequence). V was pared by 8 bases and J by 1 base, with 5 bases of the junction left unmatched. The CDR3 spells CASAGGAGTDTQYF. The CDR3 DNA sequence: TGTGCCAGCGCGGGGGGAGCTGGCACAGATACGCAGTATTTT.

This clonotype has at least ten counts. The gene calls are TRBV5-6 and TRBJ2-5; D is possibly TRBD1 (5 bases). Trimming removed 0 bases at V and 4 bases at J, with 19 bases between. Germline V gene lookup returns CDR1 SGHDT and CDR2 YYEEEE. The CDR3 has 17 amino acids. Written as DNA, the CDR3 is TGTGCCAGCAGCTTGGTGCTCCAGGGTGGGCCTCGAGAGACCCAGTACTTC. Amino acid sequence: CASSLVLQGGPRETQYF. Full variable domain (outside the CDR3, taken from reference TRBV5-6 and TRBJ2-5): DAGVTQSPTHLIKTRGQQVTLRCSPKSGHDTVSWYQQALGQGPQFIFQYYEEEERQRGNFPDRFSGHQFPNYSSELNVNALLLGDSALYLCASSLVLQGGPRETQYFGPGTRLLVL.

The V call is TRBV2, the J call TRBJ1-3, with D possibly matching TRBD1 (6 bases). Germline lookup yields CDR1 SNHLY and CDR2 FYNNEI. V lost 5 bases to trimming and J lost 2 bases, with 10 bases between them. This CDR3 has 14 residues. DNA of the CDR3: TGTGCCAGCAGTCCCGGGACACCTGGAAACACCATATATTTT. It codes for CASSPGTPGNTIYF.